This TCR beta chain appears in the sequencing data of a study of blood T cell repertoires in COVID-19. Generated by immunoSEQ multiplex PCR, the TCRdb table keeps only in-frame clones and is missing some. Among about 280,000 clones listed, roughly four fifths were seen once. Germline V gene lookup returns CDR1 MNHEY and CDR2 SVGAGI. The CDR3 covers 13 residues. The ends were cut back, 5 bases at V and 6 bases at J, with 12 bases in the middle. Everyone who took part was 18 to 89 years old, and they came from about two dozen US areas. The receptor was derived from a man aged 40-49 years who had been exposed to COVID-19. The sequencing sample was made of PBMCs or T cells enriched from blood (not recorded which). The rearrangement uses TRBV6-5 and TRBJ2-3; D not certain. The chain's CDR3 is CASSSRGADTQYF. The CDR3 DNA follows: TGTGCCAGCAGTAGTCGCGGAGCGGATACGCAGTATTTT.